These 13 T cell receptor beta chains were sequenced from one sample in a study of T cell responses to AZD1222 COVID-19 vaccine (dated by TCRdb to the early 2020s). The library relied on the immunoSEQ multiplex PCR assay. In its TCRdb copy, this immuneACCESS table keeps in-frame sequences only and misses some clones. Where compared with another copy, unresolved V genes explain less than half of these, and the others have no known cause. This sample has roughly 120,000 clones in its table, and over 75% of those were observed once. Of the sample, roughly 4.4% is held by the ten largest clones. In the paper's terms, the time point label means: about 28 days (+/-7) after the second vaccine dose. The source material was peripheral blood, sampled 28 days after the second AZD1222 dose. The receptors originated from an adult who received the AZD1222 COVID-19 vaccine.

The chain has TRBV3-1 (or the pseudogene TRBV3-2) and TRBJ1-1; no clear D gene. V shed 0 bases and J shed 1 base, with 9 bases lying between them. Germline V lookup: CDR1 LGHDT, CDR2 YNNKEL (reference sequence). The CDR3 runs 15 residues. CDR3 nucleotides: TGTGCCAGCAGCCAAGATTCTTTGGGGAACACTGAAGCTTTCTTT. Amino acid sequence: CASSQDSLGNTEAFF.

The chain joins TRBV7-3 to TRBJ1-1; D is unclear. V was shortened by 4 bases and J by 2 bases, with 17 bases between the two germline ends. In germline, CDR1 is SGHTA, CDR2 FQGTGA. This CDR3 spans 16 amino acids. The CDR3 DNA reads as TGTGCCAGCAGCTGGGCCCCTACTAATTTTAACACTGAAGCTTTCTTT. Translation: CASSWAPTNFNTEAFF.

The rearrangement uses TRBV10-3 and TRBJ2-3; 9 nucleotides match TRBD1. The trim removed 5 bases at V and 0 bases at J, leaving 9 bases unmatched. The germline gives CDR1 ENHRY, CDR2 SYGVKD. This CDR3 is built from 17 residues. The CDR3 reads CAISPGTGRSSTDTQYF. CDR3 coding DNA: TGTGCCATCAGTCCCGGGACAGGGCGCTCTAGCACAGATACGCAGTATTTT.

This clone was counted only a few times. The CDR3 reads CAVTSGGVYEQYF. The CDR3 DNA sequence: TGTGCCGTGACTAGCGGGGGAGTATACGAGCAGTACTTC. The chain joins TRBV10-3 to TRBJ2-7, with 12 bases lining up with TRBD2. Per the germline V gene, CDR1 is ENHRY and CDR2 is SYGVKD. This CDR3 spans 13 amino acids. After removal of 11 bases from V and 4 bases from J, the junction contained 6 bases not matched to a gene.

The V call is TRBV19, the J call TRBJ1-5, with TRBD1 matching 10 bases. Losses at the gene ends were 2 bases for V and 3 bases for J; bases not matched to a gene: 10. Germline V gene lookup returns CDR1 LNHDA and CDR2 SQIVND (reference sequence). The CDR3 spans 18 residues. The CDR3 sequence is CASSISRQGAPPNQPQHF. CDR3 DNA sequence: TGTGCCAGTAGTATATCGAGACAGGGGGCCCCTCCCAATCAGCCCCAGCATTTT.

This chain connects TRBV28 to TRBJ1-4; 11 positions agree with TRBD1. Germline CDR1 reads MDHEN; CDR2 reads SYDVKM. CDR3 length: 15 residues. V dropped 5 bases and J dropped 8; count of bases not matched to a gene: 7. The CDR3 nucleotides are TGTGCCAGCAGTCCTCCCGGGACAGGGGGGGAAAAACTGTTTTTT. Protein: CASSPPGTGGEKLFF.

The chain is built from TRBV27 and TRBJ2-5; tentative D call: TRBD1 (6 bases). CDR1 is MNHEY and CDR2 is SMNVEV in the germline V gene (reference sequence). CDR3 size: 15 residues. Trimming removed 1 base at V and 3 bases at J, with 12 bases between. The CDR3 nucleotides read TGTGCCAGCAGTTTATTCAGGGGACCCGAAGAGACCCAGTACTTC. Amino acid sequence: CASSLFRGPEETQYF.

This sequence joins TRBV19 and TRBJ1-1, with a possible D match to TRBD1 (5 bases). The CDR3 has 14 amino acids. Looked up from germline, CDR1 is LNHDA and CDR2 is SQIVND (reference sequence). V lost 5 bases, J lost 8 bases, and 18 bases lay in between. The CDR3 DNA is TGTGCCAGTAGTCCGCTGGGGCCGCCCCTGGAAGCTTTCTTT. Translation gives CASSPLGPPLEAFF.

The chain employs TRBV27 and TRBJ2-3; the D gene could be TRBD1 or TRBD2 (5 bases each). Germline V gene data show CDR1 as MNHEY and CDR2 as SMNVEV (reference sequence). Between the trimmed V and J ends, which lost 4 bases and 6 bases, there was a span of 20 bases. The CDR3 has 16 amino acids. The CDR3 DNA sequence: TGTGCCAGCAGTTCTAGCAGGGCAAGGGGTGTTGATACGCAGTATTTT. It translates to CASSSSRARGVDTQYF.

This rearrangement joins TRBV23-1 to TRBJ2-1; D is possibly TRBD2 (6 bases). TRBV23-1 is noted as an ORF with a role that remains uncertain. The CDR3 length is 15 residues. Trimming removed 0 bases at V and 12 bases at J, with 18 bases between. The CDR3 nucleotides read TGCGCCAGCAGTCAATCGGGAGGACGCCGACCTGTGCAGTTCTTC. This encodes CASSQSGGRRPVQFF.

The genes are TRBV5-8 and TRBJ2-3; tentatively, D is TRBD2 (7 bases). CDR3 length: 16 amino acids. Trimming cost V 4 bases and J 1 base, with 16 bases left between them. Germline V gene lookup returns CDR1 SGHTS and CDR2 YDEGEE. CDR3 amino acids: CASSKDGGQGTDTQYF. CDR3 nucleotides: TGTGCCAGCAGCAAGGACGGGGGGCAGGGCACAGATACGCAGTATTTT.

The rearrangement uses TRBV11-2 and TRBJ2-4; D ambiguous. V gave up 5 bases and J gave up 0 bases, with 11 bases separating them. This CDR3 spans 15 amino acids. Germline lookup yields CDR1 SGHAT and CDR2 FQNNGV. CDR3 sequence reads: CASSAPWGAKNIQYF. The DNA of the CDR3 is TGTGCCAGCAGCGCCCCGTGGGGAGCCAAAAACATTCAGTACTTC.

The chain is built from TRBV18 and TRBJ1-2; tentatively, D is TRBD1 (6 bases). This CDR3 contains 18 residues. Trimming removed 5 bases at V and 2 bases at J, with 24 bases between. CDR1 and CDR2 (germline): KGHSH, LQKENI. The CDR3 sequence is CASSRAGPLTGSNYGYTF. CDR3 sequence (DNA): TGTGCCAGCTCAAGAGCGGGTCCTCTAACAGGGTCGAACTATGGCTACACCTTC.